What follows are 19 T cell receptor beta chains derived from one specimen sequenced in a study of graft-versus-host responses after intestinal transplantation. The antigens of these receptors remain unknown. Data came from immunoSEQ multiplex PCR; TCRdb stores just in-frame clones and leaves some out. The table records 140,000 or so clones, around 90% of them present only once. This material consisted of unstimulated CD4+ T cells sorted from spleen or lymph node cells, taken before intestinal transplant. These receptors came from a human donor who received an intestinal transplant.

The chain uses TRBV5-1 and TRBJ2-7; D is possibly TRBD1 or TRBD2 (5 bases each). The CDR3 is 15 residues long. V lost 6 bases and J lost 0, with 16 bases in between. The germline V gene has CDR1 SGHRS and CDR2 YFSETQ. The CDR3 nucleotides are TGCGCCAGCACGGGTTCGGGACCCAACTCCTACGAGCAGTACTTC. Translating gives CASTGSGPNSYEQYF.

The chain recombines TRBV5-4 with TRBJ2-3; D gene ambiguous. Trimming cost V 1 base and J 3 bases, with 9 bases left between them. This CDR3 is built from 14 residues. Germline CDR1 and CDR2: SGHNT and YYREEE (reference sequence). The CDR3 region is CASSLKKGTDTQYF. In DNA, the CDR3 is TGTGCCAGCAGCTTGAAGAAGGGAACAGATACGCAGTATTTT.

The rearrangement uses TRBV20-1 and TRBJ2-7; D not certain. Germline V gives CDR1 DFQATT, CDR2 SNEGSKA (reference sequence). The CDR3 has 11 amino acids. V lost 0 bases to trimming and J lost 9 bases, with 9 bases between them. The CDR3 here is CSAREGISQYF. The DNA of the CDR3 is TGCAGTGCTAGAGAGGGGATCTCGCAGTACTTC.

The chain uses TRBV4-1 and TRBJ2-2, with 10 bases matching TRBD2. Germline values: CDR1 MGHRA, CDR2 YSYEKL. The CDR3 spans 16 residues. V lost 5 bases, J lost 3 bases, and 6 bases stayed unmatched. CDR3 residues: CASSSRLAGHTGELFF. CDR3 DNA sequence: TGCGCCAGCAGCTCCCGACTAGCGGGCCACACCGGGGAGCTGTTTTTT.

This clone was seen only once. CDR3 sequence: CASSPRQGQGNQPQHF. CDR3 DNA: TGTGCCAGCAGCCCCCGACAGGGTCAGGGCAATCAGCCCCAGCATTTT. The rearrangement joins TRBV5-5 to TRBJ1-5; TRBD1 matches 7 bases. The V gene's germline CDR1 is SGHKS and CDR2 YYEKEE (reference sequence). After removal of 4 bases from V and 2 bases from J, the junction contained 9 bases not matched to a gene. The CDR3 consists of 16 residues.

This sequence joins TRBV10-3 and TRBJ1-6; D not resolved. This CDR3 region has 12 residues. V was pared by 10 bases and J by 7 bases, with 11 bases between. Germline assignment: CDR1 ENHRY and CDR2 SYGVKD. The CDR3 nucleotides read TGTGCCACACAAAAAGAGAATTCACCCCTCCACTTT. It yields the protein CATQKENSPLHF.

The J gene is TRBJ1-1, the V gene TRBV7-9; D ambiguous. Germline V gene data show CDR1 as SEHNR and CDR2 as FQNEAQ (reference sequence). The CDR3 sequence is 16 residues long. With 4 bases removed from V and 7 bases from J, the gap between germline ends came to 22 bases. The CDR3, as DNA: TGTGCCAGCAGCTCCGCCAGTCGAGCAGATACAGATGAAGCTTTCTTT. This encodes CASSSASRADTDEAFF.

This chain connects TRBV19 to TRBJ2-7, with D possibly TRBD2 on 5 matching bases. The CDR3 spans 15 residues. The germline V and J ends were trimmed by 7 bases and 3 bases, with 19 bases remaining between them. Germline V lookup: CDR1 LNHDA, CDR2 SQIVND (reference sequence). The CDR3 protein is CASTSPPMVHYEQYF. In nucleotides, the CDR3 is TGTGCCAGTACTAGCCCACCGATGGTCCACTACGAGCAGTACTTC.

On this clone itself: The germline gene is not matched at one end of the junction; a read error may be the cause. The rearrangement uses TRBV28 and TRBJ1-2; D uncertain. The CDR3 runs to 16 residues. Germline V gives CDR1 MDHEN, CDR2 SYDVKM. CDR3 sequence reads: CAGSLFSEIANYGYTF. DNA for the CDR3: TGTGCCGGCAGTTTATTCAGTGAAATAGCTAACTATGGCTACACCTTC.

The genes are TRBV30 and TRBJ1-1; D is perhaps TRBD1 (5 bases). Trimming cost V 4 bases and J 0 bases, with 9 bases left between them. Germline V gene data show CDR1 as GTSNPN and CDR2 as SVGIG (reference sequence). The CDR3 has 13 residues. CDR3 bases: TGTGCCTGGATGCCGGGGGTGAACACTGAAGCTTTCTTT. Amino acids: CAWMPGVNTEAFF.

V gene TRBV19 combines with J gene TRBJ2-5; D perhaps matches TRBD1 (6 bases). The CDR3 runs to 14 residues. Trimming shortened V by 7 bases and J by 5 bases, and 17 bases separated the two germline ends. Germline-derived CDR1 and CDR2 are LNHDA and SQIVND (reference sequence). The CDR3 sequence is CASKRAGVRETQYF. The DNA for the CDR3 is TGTGCCAGTAAGAGGGCAGGGGTCCGTGAGACCCAGTACTTC.

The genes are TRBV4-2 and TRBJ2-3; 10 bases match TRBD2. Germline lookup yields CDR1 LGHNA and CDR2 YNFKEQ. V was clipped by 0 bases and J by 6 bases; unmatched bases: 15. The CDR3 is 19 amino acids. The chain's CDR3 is CASSQEKGSSGRAWDTQYF. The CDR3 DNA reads TGTGCCAGCAGCCAAGAAAAGGGGTCAAGCGGGAGGGCCTGGGATACGCAGTATTTT.

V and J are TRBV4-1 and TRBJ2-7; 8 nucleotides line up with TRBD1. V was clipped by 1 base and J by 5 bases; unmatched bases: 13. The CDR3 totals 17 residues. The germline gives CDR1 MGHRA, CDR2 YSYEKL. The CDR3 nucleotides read TGCGCCAGCAGCCAAGGGACAGGGACACTTTTTTCGAACGAGCAGTACTTC. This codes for CASSQGTGTLFSNEQYF.

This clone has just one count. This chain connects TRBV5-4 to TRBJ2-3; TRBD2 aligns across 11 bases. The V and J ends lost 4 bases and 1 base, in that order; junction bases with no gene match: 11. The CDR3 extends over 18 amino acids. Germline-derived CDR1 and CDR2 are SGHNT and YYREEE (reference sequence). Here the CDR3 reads CASSENKSSGRGTDTQYF. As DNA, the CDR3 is TGTGCCAGCAGCGAAAACAAAAGTAGCGGGAGGGGCACAGATACGCAGTATTTT.

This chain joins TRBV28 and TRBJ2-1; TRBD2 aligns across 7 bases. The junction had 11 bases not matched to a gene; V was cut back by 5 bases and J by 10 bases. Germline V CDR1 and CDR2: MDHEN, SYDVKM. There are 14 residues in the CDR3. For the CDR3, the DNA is TGTGCCAGCAGTGATCCCGGGACTAAAATCGAGCAGTTCTTC. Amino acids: CASSDPGTKIEQFF. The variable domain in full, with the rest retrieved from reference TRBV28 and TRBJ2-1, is DVKVTQSSRYLVKRTGEKVFLECVQDMDHENMFWYRQDPGLGLRLIYFSYDVKMKEKGDIPEGYSVSREKKERFSLILESASTNQTSMYLCASSDPGTKIEQFFGPGTRLTVL.

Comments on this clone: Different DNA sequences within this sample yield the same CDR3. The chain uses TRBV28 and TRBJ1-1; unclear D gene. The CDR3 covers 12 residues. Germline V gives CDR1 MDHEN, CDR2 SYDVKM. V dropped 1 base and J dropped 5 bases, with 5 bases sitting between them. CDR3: CASSLSGTEAFF. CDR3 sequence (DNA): TGTGCCAGCAGTTTATCGGGAACTGAAGCTTTCTTT.

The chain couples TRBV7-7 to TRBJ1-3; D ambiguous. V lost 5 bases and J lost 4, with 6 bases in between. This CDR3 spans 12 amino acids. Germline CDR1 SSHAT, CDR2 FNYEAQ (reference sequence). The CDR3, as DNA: TGTGCCAGCAGCCTGACGGGAAACACCATATATTTT. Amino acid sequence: CASSLTGNTIYF.

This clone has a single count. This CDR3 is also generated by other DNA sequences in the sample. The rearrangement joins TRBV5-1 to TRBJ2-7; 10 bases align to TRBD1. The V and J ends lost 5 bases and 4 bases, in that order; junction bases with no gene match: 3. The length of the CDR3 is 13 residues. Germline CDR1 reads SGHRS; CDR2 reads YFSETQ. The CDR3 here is CASRRTGGYEQYF. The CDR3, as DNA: TGCGCCAGCAGGCGGACAGGGGGTTACGAGCAGTACTTC.

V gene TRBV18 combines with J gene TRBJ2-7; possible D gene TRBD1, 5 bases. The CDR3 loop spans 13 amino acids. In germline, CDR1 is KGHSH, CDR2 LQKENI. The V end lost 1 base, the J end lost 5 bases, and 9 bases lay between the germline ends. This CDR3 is CASSPLGVNEQYF. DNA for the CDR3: TGTGCCAGCTCACCACTAGGGGTGAACGAGCAGTACTTC.